The 26 T cell receptor gamma chains listed next were all sequenced from one sample in a study of Vδ1+ human thymocytes. General observations from the study: In the thymus, TRG and TRD repertoires looked highly polyclonal with Gaussian CDR3 lengths.

No antigens are known for them. Extracted RNA was reverse transcribed into cDNA. CDR3 amplicons came from multiplex PCR with pooled V-gene forward and constant-region reverse primers. TCRdb applied CATT to the multiplex PCR reads for clone calling. Of more than 25,000 gamma-chain clones in the sample, 15% to 25% are singletons; the top ten hold approximately 1.9%. The sample comprised Vdelta1+ gamma-delta thymocytes from the thymus. Subset specified: FACS-sorted CD3+ TCRalphabeta- TCRVdelta1+ TCRVdelta2- thymocytes. These receptors were collected from a boy under three years old who had congenital heart surgery.

This rearrangement joins TRGV5 to TRGJ1 or TRGJ2. J lost 12 bases, V lost 0 bases, and 8 bases had no gene match. Germline V CDR1 and CDR2: VINAFY, YDVSNSKD. The CDR3 has 12 residues. In DNA form, the CDR3 reads TGTGCCACCTGGGACAGGCCGGTTTGGAAACTCTTT. Its translation: CATWDRPVWKLF.

The V call is TRGV9, the J call TRGJ1 or TRGJ2. From germline, CDR1 is GITISATS and CDR2 ISYDGTV (reference sequence). The CDR3 length is 16 residues. Trimming at V came to 0 bases and at J to 5 bases, leaving 13 bases not matched to a gene. The CDR3 DNA reads as TGTGCCTTGTGGGAGGTGCAAGGAAGGTGGAATTATAAGAAACTCTTT. Translated: CALWEVQGRWNYKKLF.

This clone was detected a few times. Other nucleotide sequences in the sample specify the same CDR3. This chain joins TRGV4 and TRGJ1 or TRGJ2. V gave up 4 bases and J gave up 1 base; unmatched junction bases: 10. CDR1 EGSTGY and CDR2 YDSYTSSV come from the germline V gene. The CDR3 extends over 15 amino acids. CDR3 sequence (DNA): TGTGCCACCTGGGACGGTCACCGAAATTATTATAAGAAACTCTTT. It specifies CATWDGHRNYYKKLF.

Of note for this clone: The same CDR3 also results from other DNA sequences found in this sample. The genes are TRGV9 and TRGJ1 or TRGJ2. Germline-derived CDR1 and CDR2 are GITISATS and ISYDGTV (reference sequence). The CDR3 has 14 residues. The V segment lost 4 bases and the J segment 4 bases; nucleotides outside the gene matches: 10. CDR3 nucleotides: TGTGCCTTGTGGGACCCGAGGGGATATTATAAGAAACTCTTT. Amino acids: CALWDPRGYYKKLF.

This clone has only a few counts. V is TRGV5 and J is TRGJ1 or TRGJ2. The V and J ends lost 3 bases and 4 bases, in that order; junction bases with no gene match: 9. Germline V gene sequence: CDR1 VINAFY, CDR2 YDVSNSKD. This CDR3 comprises 14 residues. The CDR3 is CATWDVSGYYKKLF. CDR3 in DNA: TGTGCCACCTGGGACGTCAGCGGGTATTATAAGAAACTCTTT.

V is TRGV2 and J is TRGJ1 or TRGJ2. V trimming: 12 bases; J trimming: 4 bases; junction bases outside the gene matches: 15. Germline CDR1 is EGSNGY and CDR2 is YDSYNSKV. This CDR3 contains 13 residues. The CDR3 bases are TGTGCCTTGTGGGAGCTGATGTATTATAAGAAACTCTTT. This translates into CALWELMYYKKLF.

The rearrangement uses TRGV8 and TRGJ1 or TRGJ2. V shed 2 bases and J 12 bases; nucleotides not matched to a gene: 4. Looked up from germline, CDR1 is VENAVY and CDR2 is YDSYNSRV. This CDR3 spans 10 amino acids. CDR3 coding DNA: TGTGCCACCTGGGATAATGGGAAACTCTTT. Its protein is CATWDNGKLF.

There are a few counts of this clone. The chain employs TRGV2 and TRGJ1 or TRGJ2. The J segment lost 8 bases and the V segment lost 3 bases, leaving 10 bases of the junction unmatched. Germline CDR1 and CDR2: EGSNGY and YDSYNSKV. CDR3 length equals 13 residues. CDR3 nucleotide sequence: TGTGCCACCTGGGACATTCAGTTCGATAAGAAACTCTTT. Translating gives CATWDIQFDKKLF.

The chain joins TRGV9 to TRGJ1 or TRGJ2. The trim removed 2 bases at V and 0 bases at J, leaving 10 bases unmatched. The CDR3 has 16 amino acids. Germline loops: CDR1 GITISATS, CDR2 ISYDGTV (reference sequence). CDR3 in amino acids: CALWEEYPRNYYKKLF. DNA of the CDR3: TGTGCCTTGTGGGAGGAATATCCCAGGAATTATTATAAGAAACTCTTT.

This clone is labeled medium-sized. Distinct nucleotide sequences in the sample also encode this CDR3. The V and J genes are TRGV3 and TRGJ1 or TRGJ2. This CDR3 has 13 amino acids. J lost 3 bases, V lost 1 base, and 3 bases had no gene match. The germline gives CDR1 VTNTFY, CDR2 YDVSTARD (reference sequence). DNA of the CDR3: TGTGCCACCTGGGACAGACTTTATTATAAGAAACTCTTT. Translated: CATWDRLYYKKLF.

This clone has more than one count but fewer than ten. V usage is TRGV5 and J usage is TRGJ1 or TRGJ2. Trimming took 5 bases from V and 2 from J; bases not matched to a gene: 6. The CDR3 spans 13 residues. Germline assignment: CDR1 VINAFY and CDR2 YDVSNSKD. CDR3 nucleotides: TGTGCCACCTGGGGAGTCGATTATTATAAGAAACTCTTT. It encodes CATWGVDYYKKLF.

This clone was observed a handful of times. A much larger clone is a single base away; this may be a read error. Distinct nucleotide sequences in the sample also encode this CDR3. The gene calls are TRGV5 and TRGJ1 or TRGJ2. CDR1 is VINAFY and CDR2 is YDVSNSKD in the germline V gene. J was trimmed by 4 bases and V by 0 bases; bases with no gene match: 6. The CDR3 is 14 residues long. Written as DNA, the CDR3 is TGTGCCACCTGGGACAGGCAGGGGTATTATAAGAAACTCTTT. This encodes CATWDRQGYYKKLF.

The V call is TRGV4, the J call TRGJ1 or TRGJ2. From germline, CDR1 is EGSTGY and CDR2 YDSYTSSV. Trimming took 0 bases from V and 2 from J; bases not matched to a gene: 7. This CDR3 has 15 amino acids. CDR3 nucleotide sequence: TGTGCCACCTGGGATGGGCCTTGGGATTATTATAAGAAACTCTTT. This gives the protein CATWDGPWDYYKKLF.

About this clone itself: This sequence may be a read error, since a much larger clone differs from it by one base. The chain carries TRGV9 and TRGJP. Germline CDR1 and CDR2: GITISATS and ISYDGTV (reference sequence). The CDR3 runs 16 residues. CDR3 residues: CALWEVGELGKKVKVF. CDR3 bases: TGTGCCTTGTGGGAGGTGGGAGAGTTGGGCAAAAAAGTCAAGGTATTT.

J is TRGJ1 or TRGJ2 and V is TRGV4. CDR3 length: 12 residues. Trimming cost V 0 bases and J 12 bases; bases outside gene matches: 8. Germline V gives CDR1 EGSTGY, CDR2 YDSYTSSV. CDR3 sequence: CATWDGPLSKLF. The CDR3 DNA reads as TGTGCCACCTGGGATGGGCCTTTGTCGAAACTCTTT.

The chain links TRGV3 to TRGJ1 or TRGJ2. Looked up from germline, CDR1 is VTNTFY and CDR2 is YDVSTARD (reference sequence). V dropped 1 base and J dropped 12; count of bases not matched to a gene: 3. The CDR3 is 10 residues long. CDR3: CATWDSSKLF. The CDR3 DNA reads TGTGCCACCTGGGACAGTTCGAAACTCTTT.

This clone occurred a few times. This chain links TRGV3 with TRGJ1 or TRGJ2. The CDR3 has 13 residues. Germline V gene lookup returns CDR1 VTNTFY and CDR2 YDVSTARD (reference sequence). V shed 5 bases, J shed 0 bases, and the junction held 4 bases outside the gene matches. The CDR3 DNA sequence: TGTGCCACCTGGGCCATGAATTATTATAAGAAACTCTTT. Protein: CATWAMNYYKKLF.

The table lists this clone with a few counts. The V call is TRGV2, the J call TRGJP. This CDR3 is built from 19 residues. Trimming removed 3 bases from V and 6 bases from J; junction bases left unmatched: 14. Germline values: CDR1 EGSNGY, CDR2 YDSYNSKV. CDR3 residues: CATWDRPESIELGKKIKVF. CDR3 bases: TGTGCCACCTGGGACAGGCCTGAATCCATAGAGTTGGGCAAAAAAATCAAGGTATTT.

A remark on this clone: Mismatch with germline at one junction end may stem from a read error. Other DNA sequences in the sample encode the same CDR3. V and J are TRGV9 and TRGJ1 or TRGJ2. CDR1 and CDR2 from the germline V gene are GITISATS and ISYDGTV (reference sequence). CDR3 length equals 15 residues. For the CDR3, the DNA is TGTGCCTTGTGGGAGGCACGGTCGAATTATTATAAGAAACTCTTC. It translates to CALWEARSNYYKKLF.

The chain links TRGV5 to TRGJ1 or TRGJ2. This CDR3 region has 13 residues. Germline assignment: CDR1 VINAFY and CDR2 YDVSNSKD. J lost 11 bases, V lost 0 bases, and 10 bases had no gene match. CDR3 loop: CATWDRPGWEKLF. DNA of the CDR3: TGTGCCACCTGGGACAGGCCGGGGTGGGAGAAACTCTTT.

The V and J genes are TRGV5 and TRGJ1 or TRGJ2. CDR3 length: 9 residues. The germline V gene has CDR1 VINAFY and CDR2 YDVSNSKD. The V gene end was trimmed by 6 bases and the J gene end by 9 bases; junction bases not matched to a gene: 2. The CDR3 here is CATWRKKLF. In DNA form, the CDR3 reads TGTGCCACCTGGCGTAAGAAACTCTTT.

This chain uses TRGV2 with TRGJP2. The CDR3 runs 11 residues. Germline CDR1 is EGSNGY and CDR2 is YDSYNSKV. V shed 5 bases and J 13 bases; nucleotides not matched to a gene: 7. This CDR3 is CATWGSLIKTF. In DNA, the CDR3 is TGTGCCACCTGGGGCTCTTTGATCAAGACGTTT.

To note about this clone: Other DNA sequences of this sample code for an identical CDR3. The rearrangement links TRGV8 to TRGJP2. CDR3 length equals 14 residues. The V gene's germline CDR1 is VENAVY and CDR2 YDSYNSRV. Trimming at V came to 3 bases and at J to 2 bases, leaving 3 bases not matched to a gene. The CDR3 sequence: CATWDPSSDWIKTF. The CDR3 nucleotides read TGTGCCACCTGGGATCCCAGTAGTGATTGGATCAAGACGTTT.

This clone turned up a few times. The genes are TRGV8 and TRGJP. CDR1 is VENAVY and CDR2 is YDSYNSRV in the germline V gene. J was trimmed by 6 bases and V by 0 bases; bases with no gene match: 5. The CDR3 runs 17 residues. The CDR3 DNA reads as TGTGCCACCTGGGATAGGCCTGGAGAGTTGGGCAAAAAAATCAAGGTATTT. It is translated as CATWDRPGELGKKIKVF.

With regard to this clone: A much larger clone differs by one base, so this may be a read error. The chain employs TRGV3 and TRGJ1 or TRGJ2. Germline lookup yields CDR1 VTNTFY and CDR2 YDVSTARD (reference sequence). Germline trimming cut 3 bases from V and 7 bases from J; bases unmatched to any gene: 6. This CDR3 comprises 12 residues. The CDR3 is CATWDGGYKKLF. The CDR3 DNA is TGTGCCACCTGGGACGGGGGGTATAAGAAACTCTTT.

This chain links TRGV5 with TRGJ1 or TRGJ2. Trimming removed 0 bases from V and 7 bases from J; junction bases left unmatched: 9. Germline CDR1 VINAFY, CDR2 YDVSNSKD. The CDR3 has 14 residues. In DNA form, the CDR3 reads TGTGCCACCTGGGACAGGCCCGTGCAGTATAAGAAACTCTTT. Translated, it gives CATWDRPVQYKKLF.